This TCR beta chain stems from a study of CD8 T cells in Susac syndrome. TCR beta sequencing covered blood CD8+ and CD4+ T cells. The multiple sclerosis controls, all treatment-naive patients, had relapsing-remitting disease that was stable or active. CD8+ and CD4+ T cells were negatively isolated; TEMRA cells were FACS-enriched. Random hexamers were used to reverse transcribe the RNA input (about 0.45 to 1 ug). An immunoSEQ multiplex PCR generated amplified TCR beta CDR3 products spanning 54 Vbeta and 13 Jbeta. From the immunoSEQ multiplex PCR reads, TCRdb called clonotypes with MiXCR, one entry per CDR3 protein. The sample includes about 430,000 distinct CDR3 sequences, more than 80% of them seen just once. Trimming shortened V by 5 bases and J by 6 bases, and 9 bases separated the two germline ends. From germline, CDR1 is SEHNR and CDR2 FQNEAQ (reference sequence). There are 12 residues in the CDR3.

This TCR was recovered from a human donor with multiple sclerosis. Material: CD8+ T cells from PBMCs. The rearrangement links TRBV7-9 to TRBJ2-3; D remains ambiguous. The CDR3 coding sequence is TGTGCCAGCAGCAGATATGGGGATACGCAGTATTTT. Its protein product is CASSRYGDTQYF. The complete variable domain, with remaining parts taken from reference TRBV7-9 and TRBJ2-3, reads DTGVSQNPRHKITKRGQNVTFRCDPISEHNRLYWYRQTLGQGPEFLTYFQNEAQLEKSRLLSDRFSAERPKGSFSTLEIQRTEQGDSAMYLCASSRYGDTQYFGPGTRLTVL.